This entry lists 5 T cell receptor beta chains sequenced from one sample in a study of Graves' ophthalmopathy and Graves' hyperthyroidism. Amplifying from RNA transcripts, the study obtained TCR beta CDR3 regions. The authors performed first-round RT-PCR with HTBI primers and then a second-round multiplex PCR. A single record per CDR3 protein comes from TCRdb applying MiXCR to the multiplex PCR reads. The sample holds nearly 400,000 distinct CDR3 sequences; 15% to 20% are singletons and the top ten take roughly 1.5%. Material: peripheral blood. The receptors stem from a woman in her late teens or twenties with Graves' ophthalmopathy.

Many counts were recorded for this clonotype. This sequence joins TRBV12-3 or TRBV12-4 and TRBJ2-5; TRBD1 aligns across 11 bases. The CDR3 consists of 13 residues. V lost 5 bases and J lost 5; bases outside the gene matches: 1. CDR3 in DNA: TGTGCCAGCAGTGGGACAGGGGGGGAGACCCAGTACTTC. Protein product: CASSGTGGETQYF.

This clonotype was seen many times. The V gene is TRBV7-8, the J gene TRBJ1-1; 9 bases match TRBD1. The length of the CDR3 is 17 residues. CDR1 SGHVS and CDR2 FQNEAQ come from the germline V gene. V shed 1 base, J shed 1 base, and the junction held 7 bases outside the gene matches. The CDR3: CASSLGDRVTWNTEAFF. CDR3 nucleotide sequence: TGTGCCAGCAGCTTAGGGGACAGGGTGACCTGGAACACTGAAGCTTTCTTT.

This clonotype occurred many times. The V and J genes are TRBV24-1 and TRBJ2-2, with a possible D match to TRBD2 (6 bases). V lost 3 bases and J 4 bases, leaving 14 bases between the germline ends. This CDR3 has 16 residues. Germline CDR1 reads KGHDR; CDR2 reads SFDVKD. The CDR3 DNA reads as TGTGCCACCAGTGATGTGTCGGCGGGACGCACCGGGGAGCTGTTTTTT. As protein: CATSDVSAGRTGELFF.

The rearrangement links TRBV24-1 to TRBJ2-5, with TRBD2 matching over 8 bases. V dropped 12 bases and J dropped 8; count of bases not matched to a gene: 13. This CDR3 region has 13 residues. Germline CDR1 reads KGHDR; CDR2 reads SFDVKD. The CDR3 reads CASASGSGGTQYF. The CDR3 DNA reads TGTGCCTCGGCTAGCGGGTCCGGGGGAACCCAGTACTTC.

V usage is TRBV3-1 and J usage is TRBJ2-7; 8 bases align to TRBD1. Germline-derived CDR1 and CDR2 are LGHDT and YNNKEL (reference sequence). V lost 6 bases and J lost 7; bases outside the gene matches: 11. The CDR3 loop spans 14 amino acids. CDR3 bases: TGTGCCAGCAGGGGTACAGGGGGACTGAGTGAGCAGTACTTC. This encodes CASRGTGGLSEQYF.